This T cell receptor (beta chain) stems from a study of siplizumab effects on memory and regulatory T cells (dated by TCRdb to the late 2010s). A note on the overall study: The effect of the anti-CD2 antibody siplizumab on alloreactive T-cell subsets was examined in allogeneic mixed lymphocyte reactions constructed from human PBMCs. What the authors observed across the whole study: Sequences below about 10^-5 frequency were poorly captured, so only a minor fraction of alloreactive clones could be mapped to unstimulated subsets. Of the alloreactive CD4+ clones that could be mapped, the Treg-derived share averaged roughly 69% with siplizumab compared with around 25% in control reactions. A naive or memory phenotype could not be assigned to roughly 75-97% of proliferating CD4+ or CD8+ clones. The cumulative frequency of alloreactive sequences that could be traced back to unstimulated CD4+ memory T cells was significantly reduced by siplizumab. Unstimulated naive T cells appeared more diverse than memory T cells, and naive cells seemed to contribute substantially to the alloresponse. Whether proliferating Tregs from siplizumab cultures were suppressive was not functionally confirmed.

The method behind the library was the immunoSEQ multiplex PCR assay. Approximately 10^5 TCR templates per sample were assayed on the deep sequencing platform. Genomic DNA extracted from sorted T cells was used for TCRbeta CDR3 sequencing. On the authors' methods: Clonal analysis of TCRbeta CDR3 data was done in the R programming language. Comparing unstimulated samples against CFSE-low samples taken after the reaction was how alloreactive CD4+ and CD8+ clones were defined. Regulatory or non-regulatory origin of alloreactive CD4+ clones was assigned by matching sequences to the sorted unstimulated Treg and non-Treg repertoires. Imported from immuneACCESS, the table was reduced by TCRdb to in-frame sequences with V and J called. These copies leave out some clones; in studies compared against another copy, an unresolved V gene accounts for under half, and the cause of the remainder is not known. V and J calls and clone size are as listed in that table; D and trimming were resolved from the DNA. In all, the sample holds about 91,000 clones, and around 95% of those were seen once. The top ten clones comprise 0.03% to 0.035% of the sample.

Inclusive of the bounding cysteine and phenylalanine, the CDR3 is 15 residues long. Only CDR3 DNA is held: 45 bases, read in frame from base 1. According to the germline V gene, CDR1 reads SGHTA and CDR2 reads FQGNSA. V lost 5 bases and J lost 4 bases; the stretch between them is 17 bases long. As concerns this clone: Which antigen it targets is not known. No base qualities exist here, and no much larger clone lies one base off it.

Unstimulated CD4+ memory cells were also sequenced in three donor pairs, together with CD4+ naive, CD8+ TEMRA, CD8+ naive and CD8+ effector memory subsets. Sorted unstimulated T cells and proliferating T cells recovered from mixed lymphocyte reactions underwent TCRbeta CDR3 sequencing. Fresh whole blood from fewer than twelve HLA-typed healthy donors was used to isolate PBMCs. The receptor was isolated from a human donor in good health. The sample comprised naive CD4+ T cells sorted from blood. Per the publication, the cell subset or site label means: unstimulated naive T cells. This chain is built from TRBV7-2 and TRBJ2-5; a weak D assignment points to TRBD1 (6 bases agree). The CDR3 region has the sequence CASSQQGPGLETQYF. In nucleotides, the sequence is TGTGCCAGCAGCCAACAGGGCCCGGGGTTAGAGACCCAGTACTTC.